This passage covers 25 T cell receptor beta chains from one sample sequenced in a study of CD8+ T cells in alopecia areata. Extraction and reverse transcription of RNA yielded cDNA as the sequencing template. Generated by immunoSEQ multiplex PCR, the TCRdb table keeps only in-frame clones and is missing some. This table has about 120,000 clones, around 50% appearing once. Sample: NKG2D-low CD8+ T cells sorted from blood. The receptors originated from a human donor with alopecia areata.

V and J are TRBV29-1 and TRBJ2-1; the D call may be TRBD1 or TRBD2 (5 bases each). Germline values: CDR1 SQVTM, CDR2 ANQGSEA. Trimming took off 7 bases at V and 9 bases at J, with 19 bases between the two ends. This CDR3 has 13 amino acids. The CDR3 nucleotides read TGCAGCGGCGATGGGGGTGTCGGGATTGAGCAGTTCTTC. This gives the protein CSGDGGVGIEQFF.

The table lists this clone with a few counts. This chain uses TRBV29-1 with TRBJ2-5; 10 bases are a match to TRBD1. This CDR3 region has 20 residues. Trimming at V came to 5 bases and at J to 5 bases, leaving 26 bases not matched to a gene. The germline V gene encodes CDR1 SQVTM and CDR2 ANQGSEA. The CDR3, as DNA: TGCAGCGTTACACACCTCGGGGTCGGGACAGGGGAATGGGGAGTTGAGACCCAGTACTTC. As protein: CSVTHLGVGTGEWGVETQYF.

J is TRBJ1-2 and V is TRBV23-1; D uncertain. TRBV23-1 falls under the ORF class, with uncertain function. The CDR3 contains 15 residues. Trimming left V 1 base short and J 0 bases short, with 9 bases between. This CDR3 reads CASSQYTVSNYGYTF. DNA of the CDR3: TGCGCCAGCAGTCAATACACAGTGTCTAACTATGGCTACACCTTC.

V usage is TRBV2 and J usage is TRBJ2-2; 7 bases fit TRBD1. Germline values: CDR1 SNHLY, CDR2 FYNNEI. V dropped 9 bases and J dropped 0; count of bases not matched to a gene: 4. This CDR3 spans 14 amino acids. CDR3 in amino acids: CARGTASNTGELFF. CDR3 nucleotide sequence: TGTGCCAGAGGGACAGCTTCGAACACCGGGGAGCTGTTTTTT.

A few counts support this clone. This chain connects TRBV20-1 to TRBJ2-5; D call uncertain. CDR3 length: 11 amino acids. Trimming pared 5 bases from V and 8 bases from J, leaving 12 bases between. The germline V gene has CDR1 DFQATT and CDR2 SNEGSKA (reference sequence). CDR3 sequence: CSAPRAVTQYF. In nucleotides, the CDR3 is TGCAGTGCTCCCCGGGCGGTAACCCAGTACTTC.

As regards this clone: At one end the junction does not follow the germline gene, possibly because of a read error. The chain combines TRBV30 with TRBJ1-5; D is ambiguous. Germline CDR1 reads GTSNPN; CDR2 reads SVGIG (reference sequence). This CDR3 is built from 8 residues. CDR3 DNA sequence: TGTGCCTGGAGTTTCCGGAATTTT. Its translation is CAWSFRNF.

This clone was recorded a few times. The J gene is TRBJ2-7, the V gene TRBV29-1, with unresolved D. V was trimmed by 4 bases and J by 3 bases, leaving 13 bases between them. Germline V gene lookup returns CDR1 SQVTM and CDR2 ANQGSEA. CDR3 length equals 13 residues. CDR3 coding DNA: TGCAGCGTTGTAAGTGCTCGAAACTACGAGCAGTACTTC. This gives the protein CSVVSARNYEQYF.

The gene calls are TRBV4-3 and TRBJ1-1, with D perhaps matching TRBD1 (5 bases). This CDR3 has 15 residues. V was shortened by 0 bases and J by 3 bases, with 11 bases between the two germline ends. Germline CDR1 is LGHNA and CDR2 is YSLEER. The CDR3 DNA reads TGCGCCAGCAGCCAAGAGGAGGGGATCGACACTGAAGCTTTCTTT. It specifies CASSQEEGIDTEAFF.

This clone was observed a few times. J is TRBJ2-7 and V is TRBV14; 8 nucleotides align to TRBD1. V lost 6 bases, J lost 5 bases, and 9 bases stayed unmatched. The germline CDR1 and CDR2 sequences are SGHDN and FVKESK. CDR3 length: 14 residues. The chain's CDR3 is CASSYGQGNDEQYF. The CDR3 DNA is TGTGCCAGCAGTTACGGACAGGGTAACGACGAGCAGTACTTC.

This chain uses TRBV29-1 with TRBJ2-7; D possibly corresponds to TRBD1 (6 bases). The germline V and J ends were trimmed by 2 bases and 7 bases, with 9 bases remaining between them. Germline assignment: CDR1 SQVTM and CDR2 ANQGSEA. The CDR3 runs to 11 residues. CDR3: CSVEWGREQYF. The CDR3 DNA is TGCAGCGTTGAATGGGGGCGGGAGCAGTACTTC.

This clone was seen a handful of times. This rearrangement joins TRBV15 to TRBJ2-7; 11 bases agree with TRBD2. The CDR3 spans 16 residues. The junction had 6 bases not matched to a gene; V was cut back by 5 bases and J by 0 bases. The germline V gene encodes CDR1 LNHNV and CDR2 YYDKDF (reference sequence). The CDR3 is CATSAKGLADSYEQYF. CDR3 in DNA: TGTGCCACCAGCGCTAAGGGACTAGCGGACTCCTACGAGCAGTACTTC.

V is TRBV7-2 and J is TRBJ2-7, with D unresolved. The V and J ends lost 1 base and 2 bases respectively, with 3 bases between them. The germline gives CDR1 SGHTA, CDR2 FQGNSA. CDR3 size: 12 residues. The CDR3 is CASSLVTYEQYF. DNA for the CDR3: TGTGCCAGCAGCTTAGTCACCTACGAGCAGTACTTC.

V usage is TRBV29-1 and J usage is TRBJ2-5; 12 positions agree with TRBD2. The DNA end favors TRBJ2-7, so the J call may be wrong. The CDR3 length is 15 residues. CDR1 and CDR2 (germline): SQVTM, ANQGSEA. CDR3 region: CSVDGTSGGPYEQYF. DNA of the CDR3: TGCAGCGTTGACGGAACTAGCGGGGGGCCTTACGAGCAGTACTTC.

This chain links TRBV2 with TRBJ2-1, with no clear D. The V gene lost 5 bases and the J gene lost 2 bases, with 7 bases spanning the gap. The CDR3 contains 13 residues. Germline V CDR1 and CDR2: SNHLY, FYNNEI. CDR3 residues: CASSQVPYNEQFF. The CDR3 coding sequence is TGTGCCAGCAGTCAGGTTCCCTACAATGAGCAGTTCTTC. Full variable domain (remainder filled in from reference TRBV2 and TRBJ2-1): EPEVTQTPSHQVTQMGQEVILRCVPISNHLYFYWYRQILGQKVEFLVSFYNNEISEKSEIFDDQFSVERPDGSNFTLKIRSTKLEDSAMYFCASSQVPYNEQFFGPGTRLTVL.

This clone was counted only a few times. The chain employs TRBV7-9 and TRBJ2-2; weak D call: TRBD2 (5 bases). The V gene lost 3 bases and the J gene lost 6 bases, with 8 bases spanning the gap. This CDR3 has 13 amino acids. Germline V gene data show CDR1 as SEHNR and CDR2 as FQNEAQ (reference sequence). CDR3 in DNA: TGTGCCAGCAGCTTCTCGGAGGCCGGGGAGCTGTTTTTT. Amino acid sequence: CASSFSEAGELFF. Complete variable domain (other parts from reference TRBV7-9 and TRBJ2-2): DTGVSQNPRHKITKRGQNVTFRCDPISEHNRLYWYRQTLGQGPEFLTYFQNEAQLEKSRLLSDRFSAERPKGSFSTLEIQRTEQGDSAMYLCASSFSEAGELFFGEGSRLTVL.

The chain is built from TRBV29-1 and TRBJ2-1; 9 positions agree with TRBD1. Looked up from germline, CDR1 is SQVTM and CDR2 is ANQGSEA. The CDR3 has 13 residues. V lost 6 bases to trimming and J lost 6 bases; unmatched junction nucleotides: 6. This CDR3 reads CSVIWDRANEQFF. CDR3 nucleotide sequence: TGCAGCGTGATATGGGACAGGGCCAATGAGCAGTTCTTC.

CDR3 nucleotides: TGTGCCAGCAGCTTAGCGTCTCATCAAGAGACCCAGTACTTC. It yields the protein CASSLASHQETQYF. The J gene is TRBJ2-5, the V gene TRBV11-2, with unresolved D. Germline V CDR1 and CDR2: SGHAT, FQNNGV. The CDR3 extends over 14 amino acids. Deletions cut 1 base from V and 2 bases from J, with 8 bases between. The full variable domain, completed using reference TRBV11-2 and TRBJ2-5, is EAGVAQSPRYKIIEKRQSVAFWCNPISGHATLYWYQQILGQGPKLLIQFQNNGVVDDSQLPKDRFSAERLKGVDSTLKIQPAKLEDSAVYLCASSLASHQETQYFGPGTRLLVL.

In DNA, the CDR3 is TGTGCCAGCGGACAGGACATTCAGTACTTC. It specifies CASGQDIQYF. The chain is built from TRBV27 and TRBJ2-4; TRBD1 matches at 7 bases. The V and J ends lost 8 bases and 8 bases, in that order; junction bases with no gene match: 0. CDR1 and CDR2 from the germline V gene are MNHEY and SMNVEV (reference sequence). The CDR3 contains 10 residues.

The V gene is TRBV2, the J gene TRBJ2-5, with D perhaps matching TRBD2 (6 bases). CDR3 length: 14 residues. The germline gives CDR1 SNHLY, CDR2 FYNNEI. V was trimmed by 3 bases and J by 5 bases, leaving 13 bases between them. Here the CDR3 reads CASSEEGLTETQYF. In DNA form, the CDR3 reads TGTGCCAGCAGTGAGGAGGGGCTAACGGAGACCCAGTACTTC.

The rearrangement uses TRBV30 and TRBJ1-2; 9 nucleotides line up with TRBD1. The V segment lost 5 bases and the J segment 6 bases; nucleotides outside the gene matches: 10. The germline V gene encodes CDR1 GTSNPN and CDR2 SVGIG (reference sequence). CDR3 length: 14 amino acids. CDR3 sequence reads: CAWAMTGGIHGYTF. As DNA, the CDR3 is TGTGCCTGGGCCATGACAGGGGGGATCCATGGCTACACCTTC.

This chain joins TRBV2 and TRBJ1-2, with 8 bases identical to TRBD1. The CDR3 sequence is 15 residues long. From germline, CDR1 is SNHLY and CDR2 FYNNEI. Trimming took 4 bases from V and 8 from J; bases not matched to a gene: 12. The CDR3 nucleotides are TGTGCCAGCAGTGGAAAGACGAACAGGGGGTTCGGCTACACCTTC. Protein: CASSGKTNRGFGYTF.

Only one count was recorded for this clone. This chain connects TRBV29-1 to TRBJ1-6; 8 nucleotides align to TRBD1. Germline loops: CDR1 SQVTM, CDR2 ANQGSEA. J was trimmed by 5 bases and V by 0 bases; bases with no gene match: 6. The CDR3 runs 16 residues. The CDR3 nucleotides are TGCAGCGTTGAAGACCCTGGACAGGGCGATAATTCACCCCTCCACTTT. Protein sequence: CSVEDPGQGDNSPLHF.

This clone has only a few counts. The chain joins TRBV29-1 to TRBJ2-7; TRBD2 is a possible D gene (6 bases). V lost 0 bases to trimming and J lost 5 bases, with 11 bases between them. This CDR3 spans 13 amino acids. The V gene's germline CDR1 is SQVTM and CDR2 ANQGSEA. This CDR3 reads CSVEDPGAHEQYF. CDR3 DNA: TGCAGCGTTGAAGACCCGGGAGCCCACGAGCAGTACTTC.

This clone occurred a few times. The genes are TRBV14 and TRBJ2-3; D gene uncertain. Looked up from germline, CDR1 is SGHDN and CDR2 is FVKESK. V was cut by 1 base and J by 6 bases, with 8 bases left in between. This CDR3 has 13 amino acids. For the CDR3, the DNA is TGTGCCAGCAGCCAAGTGTCGTCGGATACGCAGTATTTT. Encoded protein: CASSQVSSDTQYF.

The chain combines TRBV5-1 with TRBJ2-7, with 7 bases aligning to TRBD2. The CDR3 has 13 amino acids. From germline, CDR1 is SGHRS and CDR2 YFSETQ. The J segment lost 4 bases and the V segment lost 0 bases, leaving 1 base of the junction unmatched. The CDR3 spells CASSLAAGYEQYF. For the CDR3, the DNA is TGCGCCAGCAGCTTGGCAGCGGGGTACGAGCAGTACTTC.